The 30 T cell receptor beta chains below come from one sample, sequenced in a study of a mutant IDH1 vaccine in newly diagnosed glioma. Their antigens remain unidentified. Method: immunoSEQ multiplex PCR; TCRdb's copy keeps in-frame clones and lacks some. The table lists tens of thousands of clones, 75% of them singletons. This sample's time point: week 47, end of study. Topical imiquimod accompanied each vaccine dose, which consisted of 300 ug of mutant IDH1 20-mer peptide. Sequenced here: PBMCs, sampled from a glioma patient whose treatment included an IDH1 peptide vaccine. All receptors derive from a man in his fifties with glioma.

The chain joins TRBV29-1 to TRBJ2-1; maybe TRBD2 (7 bases). The CDR3 sequence is 13 residues long. Germline V gene data show CDR1 as SQVTM and CDR2 as ANQGSEA. V was clipped by 7 bases and J by 5 bases, with 15 bases between them. CDR3 amino acids: CSAGGAGDNEQFF. CDR3 in DNA: TGCAGCGCTGGGGGGGCTGGAGACAATGAGCAGTTCTTC.

Regarding this clone: Germline and junction disagree at one end, which may indicate a read error. CDR3 sequence: CASSIGTGVVAGANVLTF. CDR3 nucleotides: TGTGCCAGTAGTATCGGGACAGGGGTAGTCGCTGGTGCCAACGTCCTGACTTTC. This rearrangement joins TRBV19 to TRBJ2-6; 10 bases line up with TRBD1. In germline, CDR1 is LNHDA, CDR2 SQIVND (reference sequence). There are 18 residues in the CDR3. Drawing the rest from reference TRBV19 and TRBJ2-6, the complete variable domain is DGGITQSPKYLFRKEGQNVTLSCEQNLNHDAMYWYRQDPGQGLRLIYYSQIVNDFQKGDIAEGYSVSREKKESFPLTVTSAQKNPTAFYLCASSIGTGVVAGANVLTFGAGSRLTVL.

This clone has just one count. The V and J genes are TRBV6-1 and TRBJ2-1, with D possibly matching TRBD1 (6 bases). Germline loops: CDR1 MNHNS, CDR2 SASEGT. CDR3 size: 12 residues. V dropped 3 bases and J dropped 12 bases, with 12 bases sitting between them. The CDR3 region has the DNA TGTGCCAGCAGTGATCGGGACACTACGCAGTTCTTC. Encoded protein: CASSDRDTTQFF.

The chain's CDR3 is CASSPYNSPLHF. DNA for the CDR3: TGTGCCAGCAGCCCCTATAATTCACCCCTCCACTTT. The chain uses TRBV14 and TRBJ1-6; D uncertain. This CDR3 region has 12 residues. Trimming cost V 4 bases and J 2 bases, with 0 bases left between them. Germline CDR1 reads SGHDN; CDR2 reads FVKESK.

The J gene is TRBJ1-5, the V gene TRBV18; the D gene is possibly TRBD1 (6 bases). The CDR3 is 15 amino acids. Between the trimmed V and J ends, which lost 3 bases and 0 bases, there was a span of 9 bases. Germline V gene sequence: CDR1 KGHSH, CDR2 LQKENI. As DNA, the CDR3 is TGTGCCAGCTCACCGGGACAAATTAGCAATCAGCCCCAGCATTTT. Translated: CASSPGQISNQPQHF. Drawing the rest from reference TRBV18 and TRBJ1-5, the complete variable domain is NAGVMQNPRHLVRRRGQEARLRCSPMKGHSHVYWYRQLPEEGLKFMVYLQKENIIDESGMPKERFSAEFPKEGPSILRIQQVVRGDSAAYFCASSPGQISNQPQHFGDGTRLSIL.

The chain combines TRBV30 with TRBJ2-3; 9 bases agree with TRBD2. After removal of 0 bases from V and 5 bases from J, the junction contained 9 bases not matched to a gene. The CDR3 runs to 16 residues. The V gene's germline CDR1 is GTSNPN and CDR2 SVGIG (reference sequence). DNA for the CDR3: TGTGCCTGGAGTGTATGGTCTAGCGGGGTGGTAGATACGCAGTATTTT. Amino acid sequence: CAWSVWSSGVVDTQYF.

V gene TRBV6-6 combines with J gene TRBJ2-7; 7 bases are a match to TRBD1. The ends lost 7 bases at V and 1 base at J; junction bases unmatched: 7. This CDR3 contains 14 residues. Germline V gene data show CDR1 as MNHNY and CDR2 as SVGAGI (reference sequence). The CDR3 region has the DNA TGTGCCAGCATTGACCGGGACAGATCCTACGAGCAGTACTTC. It is translated as CASIDRDRSYEQYF.

The J gene is TRBJ1-1, the V gene TRBV6-6, with TRBD1 matching 11 bases. Germline CDR1 and CDR2: MNHNY and SVGAGI (reference sequence). The CDR3 contains 15 residues. The V and J ends lost 5 bases and 2 bases, in that order; junction bases with no gene match: 4. For the CDR3, the DNA is TGTGCCAGCAGTACGGGACAGGGGGTAAACACTGAAGCTTTCTTT. It encodes CASSTGQGVNTEAFF.

This clone showed up just a few times. The chain is built from TRBV30 and TRBJ1-1; D might be TRBD1 (6 bases). Germline loops: CDR1 GTSNPN, CDR2 SVGIG (reference sequence). The ends were cut back, 2 bases at V and 1 base at J, with 11 bases in the middle. The CDR3 is 14 residues long. The CDR3 here is CAWSLGHQNTEAFF. The DNA of the CDR3 is TGTGCCTGGAGTTTGGGACACCAGAACACTGAAGCTTTCTTT.

The CDR3 loop is CATSRGEGAGEQFF. CDR3 in DNA: TGTGCCACCAGCAGGGGGGAGGGGGCGGGTGAGCAGTTCTTC. V usage is TRBV15 and J usage is TRBJ2-1, with D possibly called TRBD1 or TRBD2 (7 bases each). The CDR3 consists of 14 residues. From germline, CDR1 is LNHNV and CDR2 YYDKDF (reference sequence). V dropped 3 bases and J dropped 9 bases, with 15 bases sitting between them.

The CDR3 region has the DNA TGTGCCAGCAGCTCCTGGACCGGGGAGCTGTTTTTT. Amino acids: CASSSWTGELFF. The rearrangement uses TRBV11-3 and TRBJ2-2, with unresolved D. The CDR3 extends over 12 amino acids. V was shortened by 4 bases and J by 5 bases, with 5 bases between the two germline ends. Germline V gene sequence: CDR1 SGHNT, CDR2 YENEEA. The full variable domain, rest sourced from reference TRBV11-3 and TRBJ2-2, is EAGVVQSPRYKIIEKKQPVAFWCNPISGHNTLYWYLQNLGQGPELLIRYENEEAVDDSQLPKDRFSAERLKGVDSTLKIQPAELGDSAVYLCASSSWTGELFFGEGSRLTVL.

The gene calls are TRBV7-9 and TRBJ1-1; D not certain. Trimming cost V 3 bases and J 5 bases, with 13 bases left between them. The V gene's germline CDR1 is SEHNR and CDR2 FQNEAQ (reference sequence). The CDR3 has 14 residues. The CDR3 is CASSLTLGGTEAFF. CDR3 bases: TGTGCCAGCAGCTTGACCCTTGGAGGGACTGAAGCTTTCTTT.

CDR3: CASSSWNTYEQYF. The CDR3 coding sequence is TGTGCCAGCAGCTCCTGGAATACCTACGAGCAGTACTTC. The genes are TRBV7-9 and TRBJ2-7; D is ambiguous. This CDR3 spans 13 amino acids. CDR1 and CDR2 from the germline V gene are SEHNR and FQNEAQ (reference sequence). The V and J ends lost 4 bases and 2 bases respectively, with 9 bases between them.

The chain recombines TRBV2 with TRBJ1-1; no firm D call. Trimming stripped 2 bases from V and 0 bases from J, with 7 bases between. The CDR3 covers 14 residues. The germline CDR1 and CDR2 sequences are SNHLY and FYNNEI. CDR3 residues: CASSERSMNTEAFF. CDR3 nucleotides: TGTGCCAGCAGTGAACGGAGCATGAACACTGAAGCTTTCTTT.

The chain links TRBV6-5 to TRBJ1-3; 7 bases map to TRBD1. This CDR3 is 14 amino acids long. CDR1 and CDR2 from the germline V gene are MNHEY and SVGAGI. The J segment lost 1 base and the V segment lost 7 bases, leaving 4 bases of the junction unmatched. CDR3 protein: CASTLTGSGNTIYF. The CDR3 DNA sequence: TGTGCCAGCACCCTGACAGGGTCTGGAAACACCATATATTTT.

This clone was counted only a few times. The chain employs TRBV28 and TRBJ1-1, with 8 nucleotides matching TRBD1. The junction had 13 bases not matched to a gene; V was cut back by 3 bases and J by 4 bases. Germline CDR1 MDHEN, CDR2 SYDVKM. This CDR3 is built from 17 residues. The CDR3 protein is CASSFPGGALGGTEAFF. Written as DNA, the CDR3 is TGTGCCAGCAGTTTTCCAGGGGGCGCACTTGGAGGCACTGAAGCTTTCTTT.

The chain links TRBV29-1 to TRBJ1-1, with D possibly matching TRBD1 (6 bases). Trimming shortened V by 7 bases and J by 1 base, and 13 bases separated the two germline ends. Germline V gene sequence: CDR1 SQVTM, CDR2 ANQGSEA. The CDR3 is 13 amino acids. CDR3 sequence reads: CSAYRGPNTEAFF. Here the CDR3 DNA reads TGCAGCGCCTACCGGGGGCCGAACACTGAAGCTTTCTTT.

This clone showed up just once. Different DNA sequences within this sample yield the same CDR3. The chain joins TRBV4-1 to TRBJ2-7; D is uncertain. Trimming stripped 3 bases from V and 3 bases from J, with 6 bases between. The CDR3 covers 12 residues. The V gene's germline CDR1 is MGHRA and CDR2 YSYEKL. CDR3 nucleotides: TGCGCCAGCAGCCACCCCAACTACGAGCAGTACTTC. Protein: CASSHPNYEQYF.

The chain recombines TRBV5-1 with TRBJ2-3; 7 bases align to TRBD2. Looked up from germline, CDR1 is SGHRS and CDR2 is YFSETQ. This CDR3 comprises 14 residues. The J segment lost 5 bases and the V segment lost 4 bases, leaving 7 bases of the junction unmatched. The CDR3 loop reads CASSLGGGKDTQYF. The CDR3 DNA reads as TGCGCCAGCAGCCTGGGGGGGGGTAAAGATACGCAGTATTTT.

The chain carries TRBV7-2 and TRBJ1-1; D may be TRBD1 (6 bases). V dropped 0 bases and J dropped 4 bases, with 12 bases sitting between them. The germline V gene encodes CDR1 SGHTA and CDR2 FQGNSA. There are 15 residues in the CDR3. The CDR3 sequence is CASSLAGGRGTEAFF. The CDR3 DNA is TGTGCCAGCAGCTTAGCTGGGGGGCGCGGCACTGAAGCTTTCTTT.

This clone showed up many times. The rearrangement joins TRBV19 to TRBJ1-5, with D maybe TRBD1 (6 bases). The CDR3 loop spans 18 amino acids. With 0 bases removed from V and 0 bases from J, the gap between germline ends came to 15 bases. Per the germline V gene, CDR1 is LNHDA and CDR2 is SQIVND (reference sequence). The CDR3 spells CASSIEGLQGYSNQPQHF. Written as DNA, the CDR3 is TGTGCCAGTAGTATAGAAGGGTTACAGGGATATAGCAATCAGCCCCAGCATTTT.

This chain links TRBV6-5 with TRBJ2-4, with D possibly being TRBD1 (6 bases). This CDR3 region has 13 residues. V was cut by 5 bases and J by 9 bases, with 14 bases left in between. The germline V gene has CDR1 MNHEY and CDR2 SVGAGI. CDR3 sequence reads: CASSQQTGRIQYF. The CDR3 coding sequence is TGTGCCAGCAGTCAACAAACAGGGCGCATTCAGTACTTC.

This clone was seen more than once but under ten times. The CDR3 spells CASSLGEGHLNQPQHF. CDR3 coding DNA: TGTGCCAGCAGTCTCGGAGAGGGACACCTTAATCAGCCCCAGCATTTT. The rearrangement uses TRBV28 and TRBJ1-5, with a tentative D call TRBD1 (6 bases). The V gene lost 5 bases and the J gene lost 4 bases, with 18 bases spanning the gap. Germline lookup yields CDR1 MDHEN and CDR2 SYDVKM. The CDR3 runs 16 residues. Based on the CDR3 plus reference TRBV28 and TRBJ1-5, the full variable domain is DVKVTQSSRYLVKRTGEKVFLECVQDMDHENMFWYRQDPGLGLRLIYFSYDVKMKEKGDIPEGYSVSREKKERFSLILESASTNQTSMYLCASSLGEGHLNQPQHFGDGTRLSIL.

The chain carries TRBV4-1 and TRBJ1-1; no clear D. CDR3 size: 13 residues. V lost 2 bases and J 7 bases, leaving 11 bases between the germline ends. CDR1 is MGHRA and CDR2 is YSYEKL in the germline V gene. The CDR3 DNA reads TGCGCCAGCAGCCAACCTGGACCCTTTGAAGCTTTCTTT. This encodes CASSQPGPFEAFF.

This clone was observed a handful of times. This chain uses TRBV19 with TRBJ2-4, with D uncertain. Germline V gives CDR1 LNHDA, CDR2 SQIVND (reference sequence). Trimming removed 2 bases from V and 6 bases from J, with 14 bases in between. CDR3 length equals 15 residues. The CDR3 loop is CASSITLLGLNIQYF. The CDR3 DNA reads TGTGCCAGTAGTATAACCCTATTGGGCTTAAACATTCAGTACTTC.

CDR3 region: CASSRQQSSYNEQFF. The CDR3 region has the DNA TGCGCCAGCAGCCGCCAACAGAGCTCTTACAATGAGCAGTTCTTC. V usage is TRBV4-3 and J usage is TRBJ2-1; D not certain. Per germline, CDR1 LGHNA and CDR2 YSLEER. The V end was cut by 4 bases, the J end by 4 bases, with 14 bases between. This CDR3 is 15 amino acids long.

The rearrangement uses TRBV19 and TRBJ1-5; 8 bases align to TRBD1. Germline V CDR1 and CDR2: LNHDA, SQIVND (reference sequence). After removal of 8 bases from V and 4 bases from J, the junction contained 7 bases not matched to a gene. CDR3 size: 14 residues. Written as DNA, the CDR3 is TGTGCCAGTCAAGACAGGGGCTGGAATCAGCCCCAGCATTTT. This translates into CASQDRGWNQPQHF. The full variable domain, completed using reference TRBV19 and TRBJ1-5, is DGGITQSPKYLFRKEGQNVTLSCEQNLNHDAMYWYRQDPGQGLRLIYYSQIVNDFQKGDIAEGYSVSREKKESFPLTVTSAQKNPTAFYLCASQDRGWNQPQHFGDGTRLSIL.

The genes are TRBV6-1 and TRBJ2-7, with TRBD2 identical over 7 bases. The CDR3 runs 15 residues. Germline lookup yields CDR1 MNHNS and CDR2 SASEGT. V lost 3 bases and J lost 9; bases outside the gene matches: 14. The CDR3 bases are TGTGCCAGCAGTGAGACACCTACGGTCGGGGGGAGGCAGTACTTC. The encoded protein is CASSETPTVGGRQYF.

The V call is TRBV30, the J call TRBJ1-1; 7 bases fit TRBD1. J gave up 4 bases and V 4 bases, and 9 bases lay outside the gene matches. Germline CDR1 reads GTSNPN; CDR2 reads SVGIG (reference sequence). CDR3 size: 14 residues. The CDR3 bases are TGTGCCTGGAACCCCGGGACAGCCTCCACTGAAGCTTTCTTT. Encoded protein: CAWNPGTASTEAFF.

This clone has at least ten counts. The rearrangement joins TRBV5-6 to TRBJ1-2; 11 bases line up with TRBD1. After removal of 6 bases from V and 4 bases from J, the junction contained 11 bases not matched to a gene. The germline CDR1 and CDR2 sequences are SGHDT and YYEEEE. The CDR3 is 16 amino acids. DNA for the CDR3: TGTGCCAGCAACCCGGACAGGGGGCGATATGGCTATGGCTACACCTTC. Encoded protein: CASNPDRGRYGYGYTF.